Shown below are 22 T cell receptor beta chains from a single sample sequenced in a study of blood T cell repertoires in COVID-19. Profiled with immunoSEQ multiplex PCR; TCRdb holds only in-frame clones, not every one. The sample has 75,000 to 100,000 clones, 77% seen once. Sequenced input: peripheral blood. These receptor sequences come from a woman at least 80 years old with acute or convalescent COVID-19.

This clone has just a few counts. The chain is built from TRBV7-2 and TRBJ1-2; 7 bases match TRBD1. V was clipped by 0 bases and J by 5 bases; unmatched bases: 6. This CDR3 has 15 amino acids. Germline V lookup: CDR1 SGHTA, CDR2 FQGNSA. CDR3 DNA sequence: TGTGCCAGCAGCTTAGCGGGACAGAACAGTTATGGCTACACCTTC. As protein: CASSLAGQNSYGYTF.

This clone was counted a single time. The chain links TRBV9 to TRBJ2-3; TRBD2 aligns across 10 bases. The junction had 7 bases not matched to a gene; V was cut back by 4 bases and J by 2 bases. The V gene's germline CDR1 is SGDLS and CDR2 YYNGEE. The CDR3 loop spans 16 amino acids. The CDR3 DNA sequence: TGTGCCAGCAGCCCCCCTGGACTAGCGGTCACAGATACGCAGTATTTT. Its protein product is CASSPPGLAVTDTQYF. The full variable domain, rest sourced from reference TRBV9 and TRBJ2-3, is DSGVTQTPKHLITATGQRVTLRCSPRSGDLSVYWYQQSLDQGLQFLIQYYNGEERAKGNILERFSAQQFPDLHSELNLSSLELGDSALYFCASSPPGLAVTDTQYFGPGTRLTVL.

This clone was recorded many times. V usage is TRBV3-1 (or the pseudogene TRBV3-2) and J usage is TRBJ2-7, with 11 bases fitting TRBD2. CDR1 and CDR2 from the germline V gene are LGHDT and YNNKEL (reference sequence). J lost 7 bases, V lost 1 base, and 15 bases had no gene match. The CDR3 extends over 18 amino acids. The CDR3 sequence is CASSQAPPLAGGPWEQYF. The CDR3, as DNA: TGTGCCAGCAGCCAAGCTCCGCCCTTAGCGGGAGGGCCGTGGGAGCAGTACTTC.

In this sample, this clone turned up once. This CDR3 is CASRNLAASRELFF. The CDR3 DNA follows: TGTGCCAGTAGGAATCTAGCGGCCTCGCGGGAGCTGTTTTTT. J is TRBJ2-2 and V is TRBV19, with 7 bases lining up with TRBD2. Germline-derived CDR1 and CDR2 are LNHDA and SQIVND (reference sequence). The ends lost 6 bases at V and 9 bases at J; junction bases unmatched: 10. The CDR3 extends over 14 amino acids.

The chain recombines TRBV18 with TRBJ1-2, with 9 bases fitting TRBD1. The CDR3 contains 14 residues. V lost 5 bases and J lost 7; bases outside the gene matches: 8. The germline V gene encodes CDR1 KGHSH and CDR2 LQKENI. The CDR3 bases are TGTGCCAGCTCAGCAGCTACAGGGGGCATTGGCTACACCTTC. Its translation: CASSAATGGIGYTF.

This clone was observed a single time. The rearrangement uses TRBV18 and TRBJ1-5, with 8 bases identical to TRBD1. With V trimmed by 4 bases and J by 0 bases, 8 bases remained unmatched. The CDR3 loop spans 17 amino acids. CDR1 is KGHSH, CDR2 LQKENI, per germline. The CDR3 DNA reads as TGTGCCAGCTCACTCCAGGGGGCTGTGGGTAGCAATCAGCCCCAGCATTTT. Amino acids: CASSLQGAVGSNQPQHF. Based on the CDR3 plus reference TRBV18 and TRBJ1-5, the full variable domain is NAGVMQNPRHLVRRRGQEARLRCSPMKGHSHVYWYRQLPEEGLKFMVYLQKENIIDESGMPKERFSAEFPKEGPSILRIQQVVRGDSAAYFCASSLQGAVGSNQPQHFGDGTRLSIL.

The chain's CDR3 is CATSDNSGSRLSYNEQFF. The CDR3 nucleotides are TGTGCCACCAGTGATAATAGCGGGAGCCGACTCTCCTACAATGAGCAGTTCTTC. The chain recombines TRBV24-1 with TRBJ2-1, with 9 bases identical to TRBD2. Trimming cost V 3 bases and J 0 bases; bases outside gene matches: 8. The CDR3 runs to 18 residues. Germline values: CDR1 KGHDR, CDR2 SFDVKD.

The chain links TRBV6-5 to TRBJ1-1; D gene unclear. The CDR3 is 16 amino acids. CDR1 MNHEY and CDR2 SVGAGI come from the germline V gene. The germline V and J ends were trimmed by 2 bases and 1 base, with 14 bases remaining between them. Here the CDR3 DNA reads TGTGCCAGCAGTTACGACCAACTATATTCGAACACTGAAGCTTTCTTT. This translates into CASSYDQLYSNTEAFF.

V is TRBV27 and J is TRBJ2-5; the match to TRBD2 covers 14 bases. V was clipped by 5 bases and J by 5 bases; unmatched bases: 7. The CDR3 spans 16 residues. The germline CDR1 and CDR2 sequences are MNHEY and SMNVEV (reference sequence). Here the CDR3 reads CASSQTSGGARETQYF. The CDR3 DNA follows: TGTGCCAGCAGTCAGACTAGCGGGGGGGCTAGGGAGACCCAGTACTTC.

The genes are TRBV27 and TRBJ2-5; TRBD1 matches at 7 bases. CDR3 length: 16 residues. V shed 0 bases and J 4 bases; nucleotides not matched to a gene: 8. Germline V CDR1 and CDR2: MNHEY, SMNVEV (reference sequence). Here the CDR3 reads CASSLSRDSSGETQYF. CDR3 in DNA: TGTGCCAGCAGTTTATCGAGGGACAGCTCAGGAGAGACCCAGTACTTC.

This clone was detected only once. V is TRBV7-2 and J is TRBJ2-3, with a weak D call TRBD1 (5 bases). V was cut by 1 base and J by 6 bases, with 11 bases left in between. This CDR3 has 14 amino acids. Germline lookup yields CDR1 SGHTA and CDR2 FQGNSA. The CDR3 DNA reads TGTGCCAGCAGCTTAGGGCAGGGTTGGGATACGCAGTATTTT. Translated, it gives CASSLGQGWDTQYF.

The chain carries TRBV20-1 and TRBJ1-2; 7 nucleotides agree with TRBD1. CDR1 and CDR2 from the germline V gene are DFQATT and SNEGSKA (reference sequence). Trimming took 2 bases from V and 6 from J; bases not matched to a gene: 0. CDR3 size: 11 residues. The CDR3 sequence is CSARQGDGYTF. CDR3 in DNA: TGCAGTGCTAGACAGGGGGATGGCTACACCTTC.

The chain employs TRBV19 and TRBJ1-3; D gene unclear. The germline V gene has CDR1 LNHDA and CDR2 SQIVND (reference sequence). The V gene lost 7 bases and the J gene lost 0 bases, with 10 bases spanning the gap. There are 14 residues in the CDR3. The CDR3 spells CASKMQASGNTIYF. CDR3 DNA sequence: TGTGCCAGTAAGATGCAGGCCTCTGGAAACACCATATATTTT.

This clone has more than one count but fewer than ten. CDR3 nucleotide sequence: TGTGCCAGCAGTTTCTCCCTCCCCGGGACACAGCAAGAGACCCAGTACTTC. It translates to CASSFSLPGTQQETQYF. The V gene is TRBV28, the J gene TRBJ2-5, with a weak D call TRBD1 (6 bases). V was shortened by 3 bases and J by 2 bases, with 19 bases between the two germline ends. CDR3 length: 17 amino acids. Germline CDR1 and CDR2: MDHEN and SYDVKM.

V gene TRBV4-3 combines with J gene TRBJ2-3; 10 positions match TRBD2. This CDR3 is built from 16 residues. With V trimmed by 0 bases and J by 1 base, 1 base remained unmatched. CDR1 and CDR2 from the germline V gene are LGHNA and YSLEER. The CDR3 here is CASSQDLAGGTDTQYF. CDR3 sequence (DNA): TGCGCCAGCAGCCAAGACCTAGCGGGGGGCACAGATACGCAGTATTTT.

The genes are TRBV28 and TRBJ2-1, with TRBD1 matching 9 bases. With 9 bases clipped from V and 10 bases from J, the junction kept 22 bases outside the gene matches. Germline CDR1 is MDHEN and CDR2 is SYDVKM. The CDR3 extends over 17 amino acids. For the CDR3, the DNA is TGTGCCAGTCGACAGGGGGGAGCTAGCGGACCTTCCAGGGAGCAGTTCTTC. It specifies CASRQGGASGPSREQFF.

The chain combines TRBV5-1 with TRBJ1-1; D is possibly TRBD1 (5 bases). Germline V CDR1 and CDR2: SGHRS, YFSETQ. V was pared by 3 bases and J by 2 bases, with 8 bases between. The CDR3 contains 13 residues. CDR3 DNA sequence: TGCGCCAGCAGCTCCAGGGCAAACACTGAAGCTTTCTTT. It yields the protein CASSSRANTEAFF.

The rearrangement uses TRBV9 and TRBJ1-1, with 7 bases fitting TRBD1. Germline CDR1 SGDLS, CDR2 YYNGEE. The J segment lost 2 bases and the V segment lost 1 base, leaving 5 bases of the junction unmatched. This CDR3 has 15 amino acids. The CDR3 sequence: CASSVTGTVNTEAFF. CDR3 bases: TGTGCCAGCAGCGTAACCGGGACAGTAAACACTGAAGCTTTCTTT.

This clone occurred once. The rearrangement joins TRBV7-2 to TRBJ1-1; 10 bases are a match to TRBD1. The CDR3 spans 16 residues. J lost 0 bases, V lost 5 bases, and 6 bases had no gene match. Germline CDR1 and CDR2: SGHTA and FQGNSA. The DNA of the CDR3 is TGTGCCAGCAGCACCTCGACAGGGGGCATGAACACTGAAGCTTTCTTT. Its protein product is CASSTSTGGMNTEAFF.

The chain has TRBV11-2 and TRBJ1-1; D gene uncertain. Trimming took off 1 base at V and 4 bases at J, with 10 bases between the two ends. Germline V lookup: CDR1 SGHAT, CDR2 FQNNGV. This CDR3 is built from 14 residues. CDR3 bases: TGTGCCAGCAGCTTAGGCCCTGCGGCCACTGAAGCTTTCTTT. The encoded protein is CASSLGPAATEAFF.

The CDR3 DNA reads as TGTGCCTGGAGATCCGACAATGGCCCTGAAAAACTGTTTTTT. Its protein product is CAWRSDNGPEKLFF. V is TRBV30 and J is TRBJ1-4; D is undetermined. V was cut by 3 bases and J by 7 bases, with 15 bases left in between. This CDR3 region has 14 residues. CDR1 is GTSNPN and CDR2 is SVGIG in the germline V gene (reference sequence).

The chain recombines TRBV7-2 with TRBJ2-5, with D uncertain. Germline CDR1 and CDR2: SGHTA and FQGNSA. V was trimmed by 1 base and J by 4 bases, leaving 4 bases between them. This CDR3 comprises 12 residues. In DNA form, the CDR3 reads TGTGCCAGCAGCTTAGATAGAGAGACCCAGTACTTC. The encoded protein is CASSLDRETQYF.